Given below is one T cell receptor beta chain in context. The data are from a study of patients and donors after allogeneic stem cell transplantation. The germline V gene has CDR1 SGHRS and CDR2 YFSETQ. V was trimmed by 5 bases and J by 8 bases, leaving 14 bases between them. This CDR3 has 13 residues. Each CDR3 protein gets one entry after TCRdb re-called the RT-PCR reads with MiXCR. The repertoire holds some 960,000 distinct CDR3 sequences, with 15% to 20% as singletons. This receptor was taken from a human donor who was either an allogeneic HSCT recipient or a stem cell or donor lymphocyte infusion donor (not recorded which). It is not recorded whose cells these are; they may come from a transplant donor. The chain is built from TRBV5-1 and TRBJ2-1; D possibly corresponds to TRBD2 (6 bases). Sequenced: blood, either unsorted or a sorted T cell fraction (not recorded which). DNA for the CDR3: TGCGCCAGCAGGGACGGGAGCCTCGATGAGCAGTTCTTC. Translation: CASRDGSLDEQFF.